Below are 14 T cell receptor beta chains sequenced from a single sample in a study of blood T cell repertoires in COVID-19. Measured with immunoSEQ multiplex PCR; TCRdb has only the in-frame clones, and not every one. The top ten hold roughly 4% of the sample, which has around 140,000 clones, about nine tenths seen once. The sample comprised PBMCs or T cells enriched from blood (not recorded which). The receptors shown here come from a woman in her 40s who had been exposed to COVID-19.

This clone turned up a few times. The J gene is TRBJ2-4, the V gene TRBV6-5; a possible D gene is TRBD2 (5 bases). Germline values: CDR1 MNHEY, CDR2 SVGAGI. V was shortened by 6 bases and J by 1 base, with 10 bases between the two germline ends. This CDR3 is 14 amino acids long. The CDR3 is CASSPDFAKNIQYF. CDR3 nucleotides: TGTGCCAGCAGCCCGGACTTTGCCAAAAACATTCAGTACTTC.

This rearrangement joins TRBV7-2 to TRBJ2-3, with 15 bases aligning to TRBD2. V lost 2 bases and J lost 1; bases outside the gene matches: 7. CDR1 is SGHTA and CDR2 is FQGNSA in the germline V gene. This CDR3 comprises 19 residues. CDR3 amino acids: CASSLHPRTSGGGTDTQYF. The CDR3 DNA is TGTGCCAGCAGCTTACACCCCAGGACTAGCGGGGGGGGCACAGATACGCAGTATTTT. Complete variable domain (other parts from reference TRBV7-2 and TRBJ2-3): GAGVSQSPSNKVTEKGKDVELRCDPISGHTALYWYRQSLGQGLEFLIYFQGNSAPDKSGLPSDRFSAERTGGSVSTLTIQRTQQEDSAVYLCASSLHPRTSGGGTDTQYFGPGTRLTVL.

This rearrangement joins TRBV27 to TRBJ1-2; D unclear. V lost 3 bases and J 8 bases, leaving 25 bases between the germline ends. This CDR3 has 17 residues. The germline CDR1 and CDR2 sequences are MNHEY and SMNVEV (reference sequence). The CDR3 loop reads CASSLSLLIKEAGGYTF. The CDR3 DNA reads as TGTGCCAGCAGTTTGAGTCTCCTAATAAAAGAGGCGGGGGGCTACACCTTC.

The V call is TRBV10-3, the J call TRBJ2-1, with 7 bases that match TRBD1. Germline values: CDR1 ENHRY, CDR2 SYGVKD. V lost 6 bases, J lost 2 bases, and 4 bases stayed unmatched. The CDR3 is made up of 14 amino acids. The DNA for the CDR3 is TGTGCCATCAGAGGGACAGAGACCTACAATGAGCAGTTCTTC. This encodes CAIRGTETYNEQFF.

J is TRBJ2-3 and V is TRBV7-2; a weak D match, TRBD1 (6 bases). Trimming pared 4 bases from V and 1 base from J, leaving 12 bases between. Germline assignment: CDR1 SGHTA and CDR2 FQGNSA. CDR3 length: 15 amino acids. The CDR3 nucleotides are TGTGCCAGCAGCTATTTGGGGGCGGGCACAGATACGCAGTATTTT. Protein product: CASSYLGAGTDTQYF.

The chain joins TRBV7-2 to TRBJ2-7, with D tentatively TRBD2 (10 bases). Germline CDR1 SGHTA, CDR2 FQGNSA. There are 19 residues in the CDR3. The germline V and J ends were trimmed by 5 bases and 0 bases, with 26 bases remaining between them. The CDR3 reads CASSPGTGKLAGSSYEQYF. CDR3 bases: TGTGCCAGCAGCCCCGGGACAGGGAAACTAGCGGGGAGCTCCTACGAGCAGTACTTC.

The V and J genes are TRBV25-1 and TRBJ1-2, with D perhaps matching TRBD1 (6 bases). V was shortened by 6 bases and J by 4 bases, with 21 bases between the two germline ends. Looked up from germline, CDR1 is MGHDK and CDR2 is SYGVNS. The CDR3 runs 16 residues. This chain's CDR3 is CASRSSGTLTSYGYTF. CDR3 sequence (DNA): TGTGCCAGCAGAAGTTCCGGGACACTTACCTCCTATGGCTACACCTTC.

The CDR3 loop is CSVVGRNYEQYF. DNA for the CDR3: TGCAGCGTTGTGGGCCGAAACTACGAGCAGTACTTC. The J gene is TRBJ2-7, the V gene TRBV29-1, with D hard to call. CDR1 SQVTM and CDR2 ANQGSEA come from the germline V gene. This CDR3 is 12 amino acids long. V was cut by 4 bases and J by 3 bases, with 10 bases left in between.

This chain joins TRBV14 and TRBJ2-7, with a weak D call TRBD1 (6 bases). The V gene lost 0 bases and the J gene lost 3 bases, with 9 bases spanning the gap. The germline gives CDR1 SGHDN, CDR2 FVKESK. The CDR3 has 14 amino acids. DNA for the CDR3: TGTGCCAGCAGCCAAGAGGGACATTTCTACGAGCAGTACTTC. Encoded protein: CASSQEGHFYEQYF.

The chain couples TRBV12-3 or TRBV12-4 to TRBJ1-2; D is ambiguous. Deletions cut 8 bases from V and 6 bases from J, with 16 bases between. The CDR3 has 13 residues. CDR3: CASFIRGQDGYTF. CDR3 DNA: TGTGCCAGCTTCATTCGGGGTCAGGATGGCTACACCTTC.

The chain employs TRBV9 and TRBJ1-4; TRBD1 aligns across 7 bases. This CDR3 has 12 residues. CDR1 is SGDLS and CDR2 is YYNGEE in the germline V gene. The trim removed 6 bases at V and 8 bases at J, leaving 4 bases unmatched. CDR3 protein: CASNRRGEKLFF. In DNA, the CDR3 is TGTGCCAGCAACCGCAGGGGGGAAAAACTGTTTTTT.

This clone is a singleton in its sample. V is TRBV5-6 and J is TRBJ2-7, with D possibly being TRBD1 (6 bases). Germline loops: CDR1 SGHDT, CDR2 YYEEEE. With 0 bases removed from V and 0 bases from J, the gap between germline ends came to 10 bases. The CDR3 covers 15 residues. The CDR3 DNA sequence: TGTGCCAGCAGCTTGGGAGGGGGAAGCTCCTACGAGCAGTACTTC. Translated: CASSLGGGSSYEQYF.

V is TRBV18 and J is TRBJ2-1; possible D gene TRBD1, 7 bases. The germline gives CDR1 KGHSH, CDR2 LQKENI. Trimming took off 0 bases at V and 3 bases at J, with 12 bases between the two ends. The CDR3 has 16 residues. CDR3 sequence reads: CASSPPNRGGYNEQFF. CDR3 coding DNA: TGTGCCAGCTCACCACCAAACAGGGGAGGCTACAATGAGCAGTTCTTC.

The chain employs TRBV7-9 and TRBJ2-7, with TRBD1 as a possible D gene (6 bases). Germline V lookup: CDR1 SEHNR, CDR2 FQNEAQ (reference sequence). The CDR3 loop spans 12 amino acids. V lost 4 bases and J lost 6, with 10 bases in between. The chain's CDR3 is CASSYTGFEQYF. The CDR3 coding sequence is TGTGCCAGCAGCTATACAGGGTTCGAGCAGTACTTC.